This entry features one T cell receptor beta chain sequence. This PCR relied on a set of 60 Vbeta primers and 13 Jbeta primers. The assay was immunoSEQ multiplex PCR, and TCRdb's table has in-frame clones only and misses some. Among about 130,000 clones, 65% to 70% were seen once, and the ten largest hold approximately 1.7%. Germline CDR1 and CDR2: MGHRA and YSYEKL. After removal of 2 bases from V and 5 bases from J, the junction contained 7 bases not matched to a gene. The CDR3 runs to 15 residues. These data are taken from a study of cytomegalovirus exposure and HLA in healthy donors. The V gene is TRBV4-1, the J gene TRBJ2-5; the match to TRBD1 covers 8 bases. The sequence was obtained from a human donor in good health. Sequenced sample: PBMCs. The CDR3 is CASSQPAGGDETQYF. As DNA, the CDR3 is TGCGCCAGCAGCCAACCCGCAGGGGGCGATGAGACCCAGTACTTC.